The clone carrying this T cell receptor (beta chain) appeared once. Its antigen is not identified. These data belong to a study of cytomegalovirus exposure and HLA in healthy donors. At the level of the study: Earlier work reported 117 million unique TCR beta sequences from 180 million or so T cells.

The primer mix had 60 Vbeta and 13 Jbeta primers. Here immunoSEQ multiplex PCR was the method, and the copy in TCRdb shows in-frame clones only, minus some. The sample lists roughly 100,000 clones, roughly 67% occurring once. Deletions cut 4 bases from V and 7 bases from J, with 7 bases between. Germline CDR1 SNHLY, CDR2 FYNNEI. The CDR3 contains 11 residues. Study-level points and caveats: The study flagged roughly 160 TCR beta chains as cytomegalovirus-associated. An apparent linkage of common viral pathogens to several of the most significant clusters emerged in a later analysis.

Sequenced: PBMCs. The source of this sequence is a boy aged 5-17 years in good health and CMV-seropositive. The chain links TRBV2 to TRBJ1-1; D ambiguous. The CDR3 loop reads CASSGSSEAFF. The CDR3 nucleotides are TGTGCCAGCAGTGGGTCCAGTGAAGCTTTCTTT.